This entry concerns a single TCR beta chain. Germline V CDR1 and CDR2: WNHNN, SYGVQD (reference sequence). The CDR3 sequence is 18 residues long. V was pared by 2 bases and J by 3 bases, with 22 bases between. The data were obtained in a study of cytomegalovirus exposure and HLA in healthy donors. The PCR employed 60 Vbeta primers together with 13 Jbeta primers. Here immunoSEQ multiplex PCR was the method, and the copy in TCRdb shows in-frame clones only, minus some. Of about 160,000 clones detected, about 65% appear once; the ten largest clones hold approximately 6.9%. The sample comprised PBMCs. This receptor was taken from a man in his forties in good health and CMV-seropositive. The chain uses TRBV10-1 and TRBJ1-2; a possible D gene is TRBD1 (5 bases). The CDR3: CASSEKGCAGRDYYGYTF. Here the CDR3 DNA reads TGCGCCAGCAGTGAGAAAGGGTGTGCTGGCAGGGACTACTATGGCTACACCTTC.